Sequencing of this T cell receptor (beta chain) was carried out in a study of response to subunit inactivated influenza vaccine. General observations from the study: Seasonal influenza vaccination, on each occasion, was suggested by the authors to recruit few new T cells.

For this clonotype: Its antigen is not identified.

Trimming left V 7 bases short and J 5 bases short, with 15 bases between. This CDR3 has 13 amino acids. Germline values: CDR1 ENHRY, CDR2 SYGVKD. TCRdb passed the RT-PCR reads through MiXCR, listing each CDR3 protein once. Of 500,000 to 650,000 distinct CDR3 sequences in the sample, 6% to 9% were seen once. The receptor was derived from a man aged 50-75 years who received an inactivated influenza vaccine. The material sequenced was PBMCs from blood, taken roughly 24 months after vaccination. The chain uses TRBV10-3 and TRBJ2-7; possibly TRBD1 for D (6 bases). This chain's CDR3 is CAITHRRGDEQYF. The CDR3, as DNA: TGTGCCATCACGCACCGCAGGGGCGACGAGCAGTACTTC.